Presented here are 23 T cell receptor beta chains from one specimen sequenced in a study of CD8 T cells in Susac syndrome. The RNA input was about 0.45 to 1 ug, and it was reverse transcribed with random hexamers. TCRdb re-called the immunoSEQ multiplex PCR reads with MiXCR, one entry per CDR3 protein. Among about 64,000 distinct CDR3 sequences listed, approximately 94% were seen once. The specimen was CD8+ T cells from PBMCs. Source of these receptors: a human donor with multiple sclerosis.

The CDR3 nucleotides are TGTGCCAGCAGTGTCTGGCGGGAGGGCAGTTGTACGCAGTATTTT. Residues: CASSVWREGSCTQYF. The chain links TRBV2 to TRBJ2-3, with 9 bases aligning to TRBD2. There are 15 residues in the CDR3. CDR1 and CDR2 (germline): SNHLY, FYNNEI. With V trimmed by 4 bases and J by 8 bases, 10 bases remained unmatched.

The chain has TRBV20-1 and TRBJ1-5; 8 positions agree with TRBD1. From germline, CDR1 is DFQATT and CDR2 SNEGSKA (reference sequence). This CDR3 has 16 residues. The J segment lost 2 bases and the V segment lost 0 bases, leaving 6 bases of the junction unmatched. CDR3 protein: CSARDVRGQGNQPQHF. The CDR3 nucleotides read TGCAGTGCTAGAGATGTCAGGGGGCAGGGCAATCAGCCCCAGCATTTT.

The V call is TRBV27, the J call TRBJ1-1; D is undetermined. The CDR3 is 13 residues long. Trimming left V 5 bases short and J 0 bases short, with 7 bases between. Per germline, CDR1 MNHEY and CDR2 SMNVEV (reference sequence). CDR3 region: CASSPNMNTEAFF. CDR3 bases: TGTGCCAGCAGTCCGAATATGAACACTGAAGCTTTCTTT.

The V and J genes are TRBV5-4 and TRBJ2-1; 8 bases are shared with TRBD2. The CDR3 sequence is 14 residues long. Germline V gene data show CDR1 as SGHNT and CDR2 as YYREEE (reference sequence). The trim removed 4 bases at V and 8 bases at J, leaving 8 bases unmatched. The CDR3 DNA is TGTGCCAGCAGCCCACCGGGACTAGACTATGAGCAGTTCTTC. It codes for CASSPPGLDYEQFF.

The CDR3 DNA follows: TGTGCCAGCAGCGTAGGAAGGCAGGGGGAAGGCTACACCTTC. It specifies CASSVGRQGEGYTF. The rearrangement joins TRBV9 to TRBJ1-2; 7 bases line up with TRBD1. The CDR3 extends over 14 amino acids. The trim removed 0 bases at V and 8 bases at J, leaving 7 bases unmatched. Germline V gene sequence: CDR1 SGDLS, CDR2 YYNGEE.

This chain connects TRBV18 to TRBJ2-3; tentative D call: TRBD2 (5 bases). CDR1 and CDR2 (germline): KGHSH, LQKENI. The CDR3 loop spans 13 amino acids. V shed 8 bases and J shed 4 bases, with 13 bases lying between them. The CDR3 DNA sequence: TGTGCCAGCGAGGGTCCACGGGCAGATACGCAGTATTTT. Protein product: CASEGPRADTQYF.

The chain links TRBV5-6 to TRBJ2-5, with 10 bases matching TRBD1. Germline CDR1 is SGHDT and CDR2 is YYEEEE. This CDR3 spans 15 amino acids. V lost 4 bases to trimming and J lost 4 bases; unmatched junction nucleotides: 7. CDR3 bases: TGTGCCAGCAGCACCGACAGGGGGCGTAGAGAGACCCAGTACTTC. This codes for CASSTDRGRRETQYF.

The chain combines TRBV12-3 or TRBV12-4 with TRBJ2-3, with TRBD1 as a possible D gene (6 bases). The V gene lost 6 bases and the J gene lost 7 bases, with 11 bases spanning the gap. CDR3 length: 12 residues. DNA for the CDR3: TGTGCCAGCAGGGACAGCACGAATACGCAGTATTTT. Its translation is CASRDSTNTQYF.

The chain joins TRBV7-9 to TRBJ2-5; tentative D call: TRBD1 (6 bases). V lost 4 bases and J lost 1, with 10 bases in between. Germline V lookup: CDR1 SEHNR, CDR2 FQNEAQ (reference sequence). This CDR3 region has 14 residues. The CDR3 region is CASSSGQSQETQYF. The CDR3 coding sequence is TGTGCCAGCAGCTCAGGACAGTCCCAAGAGACCCAGTACTTC.

The CDR3 sequence: CASSLSSGNEKLFF. The CDR3, as DNA: TGTGCCAGCAGTTTATCGAGTGGGAATGAAAAACTGTTTTTT. V gene TRBV27 combines with J gene TRBJ1-4; D gene unclear. Per the germline V gene, CDR1 is MNHEY and CDR2 is SMNVEV (reference sequence). CDR3 length: 14 residues. Trimming stripped 0 bases from V and 5 bases from J, with 7 bases between.

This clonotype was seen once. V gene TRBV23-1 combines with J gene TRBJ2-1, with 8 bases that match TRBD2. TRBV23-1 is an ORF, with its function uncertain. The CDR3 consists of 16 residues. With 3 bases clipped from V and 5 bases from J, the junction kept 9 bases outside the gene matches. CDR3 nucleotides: TGCGCCAGCAGTCATTACGGGCAAGCGGGGGACAATGAGCAGTTCTTC. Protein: CASSHYGQAGDNEQFF.

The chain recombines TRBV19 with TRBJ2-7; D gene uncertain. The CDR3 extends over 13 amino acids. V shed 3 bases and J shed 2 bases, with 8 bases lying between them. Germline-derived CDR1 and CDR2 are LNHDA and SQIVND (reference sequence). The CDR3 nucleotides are TGTGCCAGTAGTATTGCTGTTACCTACGAGCAGTACTTC. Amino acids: CASSIAVTYEQYF.

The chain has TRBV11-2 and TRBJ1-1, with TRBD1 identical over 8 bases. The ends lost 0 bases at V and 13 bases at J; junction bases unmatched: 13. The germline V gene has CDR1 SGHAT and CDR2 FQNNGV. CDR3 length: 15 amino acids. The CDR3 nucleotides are TGTGCCAGCAGCTTAGATCATAGGGCAGGGGGCTCGGTTTTCTTT. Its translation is CASSLDHRAGGSVFF. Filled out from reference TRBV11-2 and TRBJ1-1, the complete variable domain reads EAGVAQSPRYKIIEKRQSVAFWCNPISGHATLYWYQQILGQGPKLLIQFQNNGVVDDSQLPKDRFSAERLKGVDSTLKIQPAKLEDSAVYLCASSLDHRAGGSVFFGQGTRLTVV.

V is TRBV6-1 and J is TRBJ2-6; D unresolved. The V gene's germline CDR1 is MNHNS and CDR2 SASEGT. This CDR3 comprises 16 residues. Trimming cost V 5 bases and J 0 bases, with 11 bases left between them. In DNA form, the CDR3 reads TGTGCCAGCAGTCTTGACACTGGCTCTGGGGCCAACGTCCTGACTTTC. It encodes CASSLDTGSGANVLTF.

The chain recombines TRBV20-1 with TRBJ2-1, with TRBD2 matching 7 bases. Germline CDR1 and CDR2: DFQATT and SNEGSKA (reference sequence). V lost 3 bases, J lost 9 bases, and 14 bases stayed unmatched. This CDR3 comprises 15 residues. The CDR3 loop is CSARRLGGSLTEQFF. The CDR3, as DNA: TGCAGTGCTAGGCGTTTAGGCGGGAGCTTAACTGAGCAGTTCTTC.

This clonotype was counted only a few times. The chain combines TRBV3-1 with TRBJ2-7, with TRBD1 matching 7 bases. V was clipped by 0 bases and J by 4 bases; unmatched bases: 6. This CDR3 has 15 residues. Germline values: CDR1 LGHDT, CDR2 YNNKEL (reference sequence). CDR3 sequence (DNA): TGTGCCAGCAGCCAAGAGTTGGGACAGAATTACGAGCAGTACTTC. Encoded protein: CASSQELGQNYEQYF.

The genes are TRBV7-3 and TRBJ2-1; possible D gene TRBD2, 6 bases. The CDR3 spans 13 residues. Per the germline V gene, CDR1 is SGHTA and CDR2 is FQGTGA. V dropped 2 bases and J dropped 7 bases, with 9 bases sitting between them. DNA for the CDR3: TGTGCCAGCAGCTTAGGGCTAGCGAATGAGCAGTTCTTC. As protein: CASSLGLANEQFF.

The CDR3 coding sequence is TGCAGCGTTGAAGCCCGTCCCGGGACTCCCTCTAGTGAGCAGTTCTTC. As protein: CSVEARPGTPSSEQFF. The gene calls are TRBV29-1 and TRBJ2-1, with a tentative D call TRBD2 (6 bases). The CDR3 loop spans 16 amino acids. Germline V lookup: CDR1 SQVTM, CDR2 ANQGSEA. The V end lost 1 base, the J end lost 9 bases, and 22 bases lay between the germline ends.

CDR3: CASGALNEKLFF. Written as DNA, the CDR3 is TGTGCCTCCGGGGCATTAAATGAAAAACTGTTTTTT. The chain combines TRBV30 with TRBJ1-4; maybe TRBD1 (5 bases). This CDR3 has 12 amino acids. Trimming took off 7 bases at V and 5 bases at J, with 11 bases between the two ends. Germline V gene sequence: CDR1 GTSNPN, CDR2 SVGIG (reference sequence).

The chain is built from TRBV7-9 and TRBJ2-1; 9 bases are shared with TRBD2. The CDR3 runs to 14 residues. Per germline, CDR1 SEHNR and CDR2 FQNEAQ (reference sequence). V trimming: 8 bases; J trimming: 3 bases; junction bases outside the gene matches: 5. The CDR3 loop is CASGRLADYNEQFF. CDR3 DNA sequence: TGTGCCAGCGGGCGACTAGCGGACTACAATGAGCAGTTCTTC.

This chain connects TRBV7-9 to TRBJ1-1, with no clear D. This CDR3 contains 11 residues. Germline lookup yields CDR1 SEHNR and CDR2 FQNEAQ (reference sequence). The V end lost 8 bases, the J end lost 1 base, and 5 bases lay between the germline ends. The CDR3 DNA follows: TGTGCCAGCCAGTGGAACACTGAAGCTTTCTTT. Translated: CASQWNTEAFF.

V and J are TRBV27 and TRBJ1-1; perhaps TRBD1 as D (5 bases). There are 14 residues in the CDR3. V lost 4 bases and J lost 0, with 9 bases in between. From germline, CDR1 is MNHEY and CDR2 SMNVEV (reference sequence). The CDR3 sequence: CASSSRQLNTEAFF. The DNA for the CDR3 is TGTGCCAGCAGTTCCCGACAGCTGAACACTGAAGCTTTCTTT.

The CDR3 DNA follows: TGCGCCAGCAGCTTCGGACCAGATGAAGCTTTCTTT. Amino acid sequence: CASSFGPDEAFF. The rearrangement uses TRBV5-1 and TRBJ1-1; no definite D call. Trimming left V 2 bases short and J 7 bases short, with 9 bases between. Germline V CDR1 and CDR2: SGHRS, YFSETQ. The CDR3 covers 12 residues.